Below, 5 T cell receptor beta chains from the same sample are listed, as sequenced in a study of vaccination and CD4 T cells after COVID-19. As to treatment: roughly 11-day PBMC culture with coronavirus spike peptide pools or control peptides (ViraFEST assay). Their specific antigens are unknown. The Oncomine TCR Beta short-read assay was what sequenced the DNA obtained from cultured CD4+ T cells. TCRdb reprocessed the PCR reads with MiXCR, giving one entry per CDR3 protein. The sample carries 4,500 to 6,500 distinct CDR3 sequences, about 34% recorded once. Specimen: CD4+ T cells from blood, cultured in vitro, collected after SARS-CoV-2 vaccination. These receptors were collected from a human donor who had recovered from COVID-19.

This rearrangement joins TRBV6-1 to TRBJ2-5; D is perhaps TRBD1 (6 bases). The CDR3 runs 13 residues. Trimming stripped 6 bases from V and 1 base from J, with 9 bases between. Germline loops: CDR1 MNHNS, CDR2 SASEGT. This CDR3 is CASRRDIQETQYF. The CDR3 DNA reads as TGTGCCAGCAGAAGGGACATCCAAGAGACCCAGTACTTC.

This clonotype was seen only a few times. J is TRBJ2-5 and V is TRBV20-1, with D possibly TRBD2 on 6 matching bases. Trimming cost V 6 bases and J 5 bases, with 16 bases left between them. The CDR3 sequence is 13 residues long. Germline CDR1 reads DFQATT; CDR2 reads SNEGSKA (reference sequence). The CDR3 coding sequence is TGCAGTGCGTGGGACTCCATAAGGGAGACCCAGTACTTC. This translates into CSAWDSIRETQYF.

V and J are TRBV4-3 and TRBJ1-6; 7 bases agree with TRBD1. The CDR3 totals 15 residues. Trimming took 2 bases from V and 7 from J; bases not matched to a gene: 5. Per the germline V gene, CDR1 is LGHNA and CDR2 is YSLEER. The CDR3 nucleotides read TGCGCCAGCAGCCAAAACAGGGGTTACAATTCACCCCTCCACTTT. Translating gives CASSQNRGYNSPLHF.

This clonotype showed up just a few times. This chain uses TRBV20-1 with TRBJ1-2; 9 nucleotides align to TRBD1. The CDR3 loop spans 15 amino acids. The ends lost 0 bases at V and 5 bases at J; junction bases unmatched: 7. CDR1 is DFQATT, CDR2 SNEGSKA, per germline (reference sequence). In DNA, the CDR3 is TGCAGTGCTAGAGATAGGGACAGGGCGAAATATGGCTACACCTTC. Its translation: CSARDRDRAKYGYTF.

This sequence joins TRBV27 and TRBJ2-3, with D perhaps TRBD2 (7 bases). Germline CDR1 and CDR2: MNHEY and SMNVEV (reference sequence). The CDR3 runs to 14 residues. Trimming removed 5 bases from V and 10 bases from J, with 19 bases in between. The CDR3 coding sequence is TGTGCCAGCAGTGTGAGGGGGGGGGGTCAGGCGCAGTATTTT. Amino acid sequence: CASSVRGGGQAQYF.